This T cell receptor (beta chain) was found in a study of cytomegalovirus exposure and HLA in healthy donors. Overall study findings and caveats: Researchers catalogued about 150 TCR beta chains as cytomegalovirus-associated. According to an earlier analysis, most TCR beta V segments yielded productive rearrangements about 90% or about 30% of the time.

This clone was counted a few times. Antigen specificity is unknown. Vbeta (60) and Jbeta (13) primers were used in the PCR. TCRdb's copy holds only in-frame clones and misses some; the assay was immunoSEQ multiplex PCR. The data hold over 150,000 clones, with roughly 80% observed a single time. This sequence originates from a male donor in good health and CMV-seronegative. The sequenced material came from PBMCs.

The CDR3 is CASSSRGEVGTEAFF. The DNA of the CDR3 is TGTGCCAGCAGTTCCCGAGGGGAGGTTGGCACTGAAGCTTTCTTT. This chain links TRBV2 with TRBJ1-1, with a weak D call TRBD1 (5 bases). The CDR3 spans 15 residues. Trimming shortened V by 5 bases and J by 4 bases, and 17 bases separated the two germline ends. Germline V gene data show CDR1 as SNHLY and CDR2 as FYNNEI.